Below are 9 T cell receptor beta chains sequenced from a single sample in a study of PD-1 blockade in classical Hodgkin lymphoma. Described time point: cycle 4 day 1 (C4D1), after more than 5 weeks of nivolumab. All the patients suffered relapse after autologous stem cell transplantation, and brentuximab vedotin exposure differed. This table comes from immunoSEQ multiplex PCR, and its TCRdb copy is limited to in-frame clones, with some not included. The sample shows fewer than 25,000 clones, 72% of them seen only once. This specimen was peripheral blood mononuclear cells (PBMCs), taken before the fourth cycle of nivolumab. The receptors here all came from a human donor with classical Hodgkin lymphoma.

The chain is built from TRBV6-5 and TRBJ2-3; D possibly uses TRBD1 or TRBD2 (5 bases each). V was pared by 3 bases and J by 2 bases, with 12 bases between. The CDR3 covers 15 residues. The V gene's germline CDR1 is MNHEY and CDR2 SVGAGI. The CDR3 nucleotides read TGTGCCAGCAGTTATCAGGCCGGGACCACAGATACGCAGTATTTT. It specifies CASSYQAGTTDTQYF.

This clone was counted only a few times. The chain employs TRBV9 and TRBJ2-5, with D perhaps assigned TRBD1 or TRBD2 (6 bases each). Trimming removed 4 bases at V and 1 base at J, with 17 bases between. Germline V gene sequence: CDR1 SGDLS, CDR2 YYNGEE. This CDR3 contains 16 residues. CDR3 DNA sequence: TGTGCCAGCAGCCCGCCGACAGGAGGGCTCCAAGAGACCCAGTACTTC. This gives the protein CASSPPTGGLQETQYF.

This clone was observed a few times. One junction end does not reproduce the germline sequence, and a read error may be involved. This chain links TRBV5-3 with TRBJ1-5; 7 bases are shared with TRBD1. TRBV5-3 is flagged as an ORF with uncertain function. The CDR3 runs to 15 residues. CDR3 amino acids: CASSLTGMDNQPQHF. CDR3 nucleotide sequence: TGTGCCAGCAGCTTGACAGGGATGGACAATCAGCCCCAGCATTTT.

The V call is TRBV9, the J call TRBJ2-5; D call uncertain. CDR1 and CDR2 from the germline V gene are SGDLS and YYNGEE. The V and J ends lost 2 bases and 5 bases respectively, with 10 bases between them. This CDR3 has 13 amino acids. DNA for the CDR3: TGTGCCAGCAGCGTGGCCGGGTTGGAGACCCAGTACTTC. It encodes CASSVAGLETQYF.

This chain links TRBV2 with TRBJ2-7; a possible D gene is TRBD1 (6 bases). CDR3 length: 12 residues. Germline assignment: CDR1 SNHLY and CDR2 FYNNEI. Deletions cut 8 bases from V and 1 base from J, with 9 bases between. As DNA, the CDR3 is TGTGCCAGCTGGGGGCGATCCTACGAGCAGTACTTC. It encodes CASWGRSYEQYF.

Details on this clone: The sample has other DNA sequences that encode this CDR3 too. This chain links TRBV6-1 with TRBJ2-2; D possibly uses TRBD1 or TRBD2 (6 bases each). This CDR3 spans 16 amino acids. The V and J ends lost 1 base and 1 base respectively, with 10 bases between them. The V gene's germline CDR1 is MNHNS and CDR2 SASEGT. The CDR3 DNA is TGTGCCAGCAGTGAAGACCGGGGGCAGAACACCGGGGAGCTGTTTTTT. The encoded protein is CASSEDRGQNTGELFF.

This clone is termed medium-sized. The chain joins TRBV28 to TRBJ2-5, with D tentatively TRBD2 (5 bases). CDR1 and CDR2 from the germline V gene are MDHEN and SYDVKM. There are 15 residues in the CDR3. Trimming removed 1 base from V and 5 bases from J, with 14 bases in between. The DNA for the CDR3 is TGTGCCAGCAGTTTATCTAGGAGAGAGCGGGAGACCCAGTACTTC. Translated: CASSLSRRERETQYF.

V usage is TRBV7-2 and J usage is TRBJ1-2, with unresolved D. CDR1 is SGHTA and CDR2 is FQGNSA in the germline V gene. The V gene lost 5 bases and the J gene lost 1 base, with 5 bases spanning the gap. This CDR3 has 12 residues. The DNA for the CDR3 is TGTGCCAGCAGCCAGGATAACTATGGCTACACCTTC. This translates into CASSQDNYGYTF.

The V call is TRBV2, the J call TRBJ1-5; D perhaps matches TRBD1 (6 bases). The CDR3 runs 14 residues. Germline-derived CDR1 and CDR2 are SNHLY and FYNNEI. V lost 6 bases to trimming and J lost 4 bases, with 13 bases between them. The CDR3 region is CASRWQTGNQPQHF. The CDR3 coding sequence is TGTGCCAGCAGATGGCAAACAGGGAATCAGCCCCAGCATTTT.